The present T cell receptor (beta chain) was sequenced within a study of cytomegalovirus exposure and HLA in healthy donors. The PCR made use of 60 Vbeta and 13 Jbeta primers. The protocol was immunoSEQ multiplex PCR, while the TCRdb copy is restricted to in-frame clones and leaves out a portion. The table records approximately 200,000 clones, roughly 85% of them present only once. This clone appeared once. As yet, its antigen is unknown. Study results and limitations: Roughly even sequencing depth across donors was the assumption behind the presence/absence analyses.

The germline V gene encodes CDR1 MDHEN and CDR2 SYDVKM. The CDR3 is made up of 16 amino acids. The V end was cut by 3 bases, the J end by 2 bases, with 14 bases between. The sample consisted of PBMCs. The chain employs TRBV28 and TRBJ1-5; D is possibly TRBD1 (5 bases). The receptor comes from a woman aged 50 to 60 in good health and CMV-seronegative. The CDR3 nucleotides read TGTGCCAGCAGTTTCCCCCAAAAAGGGGGCAATCAGCCCCAGCATTTT. Translating it yields CASSFPQKGGNQPQHF.